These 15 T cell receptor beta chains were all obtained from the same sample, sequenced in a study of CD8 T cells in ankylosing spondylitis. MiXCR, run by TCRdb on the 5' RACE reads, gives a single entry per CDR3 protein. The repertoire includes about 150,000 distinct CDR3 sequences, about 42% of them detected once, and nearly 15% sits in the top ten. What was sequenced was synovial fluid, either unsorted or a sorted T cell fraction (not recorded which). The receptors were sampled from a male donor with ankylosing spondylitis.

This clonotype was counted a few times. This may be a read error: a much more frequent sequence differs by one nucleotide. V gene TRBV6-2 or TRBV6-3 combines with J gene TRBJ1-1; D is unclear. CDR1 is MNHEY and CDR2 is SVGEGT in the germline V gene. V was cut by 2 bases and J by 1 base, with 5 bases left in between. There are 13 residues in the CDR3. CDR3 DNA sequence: TGTGCCAGCAGTTACATGGAGAACACTGAAGCTTTCTTT. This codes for CASSYMENTEAFF.

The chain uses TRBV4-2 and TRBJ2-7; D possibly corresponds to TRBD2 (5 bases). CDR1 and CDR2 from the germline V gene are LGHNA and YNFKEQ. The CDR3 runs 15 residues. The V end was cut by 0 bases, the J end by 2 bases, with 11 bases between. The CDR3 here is CASSQDWTSAYEQYF. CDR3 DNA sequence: TGTGCCAGCAGCCAAGATTGGACTTCGGCCTACGAGCAGTACTTC.

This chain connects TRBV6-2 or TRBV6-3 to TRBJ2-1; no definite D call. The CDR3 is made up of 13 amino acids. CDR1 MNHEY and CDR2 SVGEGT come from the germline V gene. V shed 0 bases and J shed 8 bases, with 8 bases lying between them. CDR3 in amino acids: CASSYSDEDEQFF. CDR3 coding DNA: TGTGCCAGCAGTTACTCGGATGAGGATGAGCAGTTCTTC.

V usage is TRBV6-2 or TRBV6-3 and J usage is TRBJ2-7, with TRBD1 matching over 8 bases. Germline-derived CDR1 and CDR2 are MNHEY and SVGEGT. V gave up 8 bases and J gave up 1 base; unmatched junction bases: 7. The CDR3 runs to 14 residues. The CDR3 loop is CASGDRQGSYEQYF. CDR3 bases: TGTGCCAGCGGAGATCGACAGGGGTCCTACGAGCAGTACTTC.

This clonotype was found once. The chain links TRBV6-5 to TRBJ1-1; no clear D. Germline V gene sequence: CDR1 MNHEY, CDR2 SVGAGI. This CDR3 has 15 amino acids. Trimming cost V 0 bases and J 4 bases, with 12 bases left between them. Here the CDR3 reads CASSYSLGWGTEAFF. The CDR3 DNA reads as TGTGCCAGCAGTTACTCATTGGGATGGGGCACTGAAGCTTTCTTT.

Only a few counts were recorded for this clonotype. The CDR3 is CASSLEGNYGYTF. For the CDR3, the DNA is TGTGCCAGCAGCTTAGAGGGTAACTATGGCTACACCTTC. V and J are TRBV7-9 and TRBJ1-2; D not certain. This CDR3 has 13 amino acids. The germline V gene has CDR1 SEHNR and CDR2 FQNEAQ (reference sequence). V dropped 1 base and J dropped 1 base, with 4 bases sitting between them.

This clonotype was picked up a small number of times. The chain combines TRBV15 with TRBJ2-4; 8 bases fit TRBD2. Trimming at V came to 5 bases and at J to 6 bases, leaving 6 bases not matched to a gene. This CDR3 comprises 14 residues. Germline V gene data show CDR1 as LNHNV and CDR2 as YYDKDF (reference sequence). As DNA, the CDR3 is TGTGCCACCAGCTCTCAGCGGGAGAGAAACATTCAGTACTTC. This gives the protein CATSSQRERNIQYF.

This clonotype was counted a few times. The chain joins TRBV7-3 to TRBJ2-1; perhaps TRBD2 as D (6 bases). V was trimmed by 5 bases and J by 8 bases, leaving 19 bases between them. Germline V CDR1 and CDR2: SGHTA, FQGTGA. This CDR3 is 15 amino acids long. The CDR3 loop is CASSQNGGGGDEQFF. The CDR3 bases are TGTGCCAGCAGCCAAAACGGGGGTGGTGGTGATGAGCAGTTCTTC. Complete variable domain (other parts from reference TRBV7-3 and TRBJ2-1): GAGVSQTPSNKVTEKGKYVELRCDPISGHTALYWYRQSLGQGPEFLIYFQGTGAADDSGLPNDRFFAVRPEGSVSTLKIQRTERGDSAVYLCASSQNGGGGDEQFFGPGTRLTVL.

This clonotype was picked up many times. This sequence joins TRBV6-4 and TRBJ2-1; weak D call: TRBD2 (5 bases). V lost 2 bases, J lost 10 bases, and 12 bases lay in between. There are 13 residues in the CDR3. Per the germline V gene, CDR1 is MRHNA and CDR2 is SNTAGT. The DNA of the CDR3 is TGTGCCAGCAGTGACGGGAGTCCTGGGGAGCAGTTCTTC. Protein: CASSDGSPGEQFF.

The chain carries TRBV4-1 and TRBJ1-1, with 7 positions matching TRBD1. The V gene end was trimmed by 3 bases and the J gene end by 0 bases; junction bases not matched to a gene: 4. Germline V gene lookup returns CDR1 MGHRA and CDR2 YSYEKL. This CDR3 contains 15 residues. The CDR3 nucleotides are TGCGCCAGCAGCCAGGCCAGGGGGGTGAACACTGAAGCTTTCTTT. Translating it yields CASSQARGVNTEAFF.

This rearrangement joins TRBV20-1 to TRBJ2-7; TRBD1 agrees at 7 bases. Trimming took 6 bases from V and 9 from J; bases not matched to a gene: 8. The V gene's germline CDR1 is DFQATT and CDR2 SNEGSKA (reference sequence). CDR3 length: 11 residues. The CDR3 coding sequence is TGCAGTGCCCGGGACAGCGGTAGGCAGTACTTC. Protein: CSARDSGRQYF.

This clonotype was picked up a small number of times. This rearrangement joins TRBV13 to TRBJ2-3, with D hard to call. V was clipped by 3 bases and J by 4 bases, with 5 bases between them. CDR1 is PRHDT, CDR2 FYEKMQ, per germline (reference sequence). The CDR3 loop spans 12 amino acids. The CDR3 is CASSFEADTQYF. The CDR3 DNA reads TGTGCCAGCAGCTTTGAGGCAGATACGCAGTATTTT.

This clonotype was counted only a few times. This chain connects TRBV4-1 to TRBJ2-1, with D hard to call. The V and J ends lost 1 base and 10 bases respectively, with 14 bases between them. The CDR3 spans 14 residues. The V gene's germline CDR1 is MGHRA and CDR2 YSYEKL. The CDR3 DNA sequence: TGCGCCAGCAGCCAAGTGGCCACCACATGGGAGCAGTTCTTC. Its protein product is CASSQVATTWEQFF.

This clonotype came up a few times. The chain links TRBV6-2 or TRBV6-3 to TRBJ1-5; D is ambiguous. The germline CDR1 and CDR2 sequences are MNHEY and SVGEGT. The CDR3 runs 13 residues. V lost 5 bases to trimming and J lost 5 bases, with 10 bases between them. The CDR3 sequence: CASSGGPDQPQHF. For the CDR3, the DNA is TGTGCCAGCAGTGGCGGCCCTGATCAGCCCCAGCATTTT.

The CDR3 nucleotides are TGCGCCAGCAGCTTGTCGGCCAGGTTCACCTACGAGCAGTACTTC. As protein: CASSLSARFTYEQYF. The chain combines TRBV5-1 with TRBJ2-7; D gene unclear. Per the germline V gene, CDR1 is SGHRS and CDR2 is YFSETQ. This CDR3 region has 15 residues. V gave up 1 base and J gave up 2 bases, with 13 bases separating them.